This entry lists 27 T cell receptor beta chains sequenced from one sample in a study of cytomegalovirus exposure and HLA in healthy donors (dated by TCRdb to 2017 to 2019). Library creation used the immunoSEQ multiplex PCR assay. A mixture of 60 forward primers for TCR Vbeta segments and 13 reverse primers for TCR Jbeta segments was used in the multiplex PCR. The table comes from immuneACCESS by way of TCRdb, which keeps in-frame sequences with V and J called. Part of the clones is missing from these tables; in studies checked, under half for an unresolved V gene and the rest for unknown reasons. The sample table records about 100,000 clones; over 75% of these occur just once. Less than 8% of the sample lies in the top ten. Material: PBMCs. All receptors derive from a man under 40 in good health and CMV-seronegative.

This clone was counted between two and nine times. The genes are TRBV30 and TRBJ1-1; 9 bases fit TRBD1. Trimming at V came to 2 bases and at J to 11 bases, leaving 12 bases not matched to a gene. This CDR3 contains 14 residues. The V gene's germline CDR1 is GTSNPN and CDR2 SVGIG (reference sequence). Written as DNA, the CDR3 is TGTGCCTGGAGTAGCCTGGGACAGGGTACTTCGGCTTTCTTT. Amino acid sequence: CAWSSLGQGTSAFF.

The chain has TRBV29-1 and TRBJ2-2; D call uncertain. The V and J ends lost 7 bases and 4 bases respectively, with 13 bases between them. Germline V gene data show CDR1 as SQVTM and CDR2 as ANQGSEA. CDR3 size: 13 residues. DNA of the CDR3: TGCAGCGCCCCCGTAACGAGCACCGGGGAGCTGTTTTTT. Amino acids: CSAPVTSTGELFF.

The rearrangement uses TRBV6-1 and TRBJ2-5; 8 bases map to TRBD2. Germline V lookup: CDR1 MNHNS, CDR2 SASEGT. V gave up 0 bases and J gave up 7 bases; unmatched junction bases: 7. The CDR3 is 15 residues long. CDR3 region: CASSEASGLGATQYF. The CDR3, as DNA: TGTGCCAGCAGTGAAGCCTCGGGACTAGGGGCGACCCAGTACTTC.

The CDR3 DNA follows: TGTGCCTGGAGCCAGGGCTTGGGCTACACCTTC. It specifies CAWSQGLGYTF. The rearrangement links TRBV30 to TRBJ1-2; perhaps TRBD1 as D (5 bases). V lost 3 bases to trimming and J lost 8 bases, with 10 bases between them. This CDR3 has 11 residues. Germline V gene lookup returns CDR1 GTSNPN and CDR2 SVGIG (reference sequence).

V and J are TRBV5-1 and TRBJ2-2, with unresolved D. Per germline, CDR1 SGHRS and CDR2 YFSETQ. V lost 4 bases, J lost 1 base, and 8 bases lay in between. The CDR3 has 14 amino acids. The CDR3 sequence: CASSPGMNTGELFF. As DNA, the CDR3 is TGCGCCAGCAGCCCAGGCATGAACACCGGGGAGCTGTTTTTT.

V gene TRBV5-4 combines with J gene TRBJ2-7; 7 bases align to TRBD1. V lost 4 bases, J lost 3 bases, and 13 bases stayed unmatched. Germline CDR1 SGHNT, CDR2 YYREEE (reference sequence). This CDR3 region has 16 residues. The CDR3 region has the DNA TGTGCCAGCAGCCCACGTACAGGGGCAGTATTCTACGAGCAGTACTTC. This gives the protein CASSPRTGAVFYEQYF.

This clone was picked up one time. The chain recombines TRBV14 with TRBJ1-1, with TRBD1 matching 8 bases. The V gene end was trimmed by 4 bases and the J gene end by 3 bases; junction bases not matched to a gene: 13. CDR1 is SGHDN, CDR2 FVKESK, per germline. The CDR3 contains 17 residues. The CDR3 sequence is CASSRRDRILMDTEAFF. DNA for the CDR3: TGTGCCAGCAGCCGACGGGACAGGATTTTAATGGACACTGAAGCTTTCTTT.

This clone appeared once. The CDR3 DNA sequence: TGTGCCAGCAGCCCCCGAAGGACTAGCGGGAGCAATGAGCAGTTCTTC. Translated: CASSPRRTSGSNEQFF. The chain employs TRBV6-6 and TRBJ2-1; 13 bases are a match to TRBD2. With 6 bases clipped from V and 6 bases from J, the junction kept 8 bases outside the gene matches. The CDR3 consists of 16 residues. From germline, CDR1 is MNHNY and CDR2 SVGAGI (reference sequence).

The genes are TRBV5-6 and TRBJ1-2, with 9 bases lining up with TRBD1. The germline V gene encodes CDR1 SGHDT and CDR2 YYEEEE. After removal of 5 bases from V and 6 bases from J, the junction contained 8 bases not matched to a gene. This CDR3 has 14 residues. CDR3 sequence reads: CASSFGQGWNGYTF. The DNA for the CDR3 is TGTGCCAGCAGTTTTGGACAGGGGTGGAATGGCTACACCTTC.

The V and J genes are TRBV7-9 and TRBJ2-7; TRBD1 matches at 7 bases. Trimming took 6 bases from V and 7 from J; bases not matched to a gene: 9. This CDR3 has 13 residues. From germline, CDR1 is SEHNR and CDR2 FQNEAQ (reference sequence). CDR3 amino acids: CASSYGTVDEQYF. In DNA form, the CDR3 reads TGTGCCAGCAGTTACGGGACAGTCGATGAGCAGTACTTC. Based on the CDR3 plus reference TRBV7-9 and TRBJ2-7, the full variable domain is DTGVSQNPRHKITKRGQNVTFRCDPISEHNRLYWYRQTLGQGPEFLTYFQNEAQLEKSRLLSDRFSAERPKGSFSTLEIQRTEQGDSAMYLCASSYGTVDEQYFGPGTRLTVT.

The chain uses TRBV10-3 and TRBJ1-2, with D hard to call. Deletions cut 3 bases from V and 4 bases from J, with 12 bases between. CDR1 is ENHRY and CDR2 is SYGVKD in the germline V gene. CDR3 length equals 14 residues. The CDR3 protein is CAISDSVSGYGYTF. The CDR3 DNA sequence: TGTGCCATCAGTGATTCGGTTAGTGGCTATGGCTACACCTTC.

The chain joins TRBV7-8 to TRBJ2-4; 7 bases match TRBD1. The CDR3 consists of 17 residues. The V and J ends lost 4 bases and 0 bases, in that order; junction bases with no gene match: 9. Germline assignment: CDR1 SGHVS and CDR2 FQNEAQ. The CDR3 bases are TGTGCCAGCAGCTCAACGCGAAACAGGGGAGCCAAAAACATTCAGTACTTC. The encoded protein is CASSSTRNRGAKNIQYF.

J is TRBJ2-3 and V is TRBV29-1; no reliable D call. Germline V gives CDR1 SQVTM, CDR2 ANQGSEA. The V end lost 1 base, the J end lost 0 bases, and 8 bases lay between the germline ends. This CDR3 comprises 14 residues. The CDR3 DNA follows: TGCAGCGTTGAAGGACATTATAGCACAGATACGCAGTATTTT. Its translation: CSVEGHYSTDTQYF.

This sequence joins TRBV11-2 and TRBJ2-7, with 8 nucleotides matching TRBD1. The germline V gene encodes CDR1 SGHAT and CDR2 FQNNGV. The junction had 5 bases not matched to a gene; V was cut back by 4 bases and J by 3 bases. The CDR3 is 14 amino acids. The CDR3 bases are TGTGCCAGCAGCTCGGCAGGGGGCGGCTACGAGCAGTACTTC. It encodes CASSSAGGGYEQYF.

Only a few counts were recorded for this clone. The chain carries TRBV6-1 and TRBJ1-5; a possible D gene is TRBD1 (6 bases). This CDR3 is 14 amino acids long. Looked up from germline, CDR1 is MNHNS and CDR2 is SASEGT. Trimming shortened V by 5 bases and J by 5 bases, and 13 bases separated the two germline ends. The CDR3 spells CASSTDRKDQPQHF. As DNA, the CDR3 is TGTGCCAGCAGTACGGACAGAAAGGATCAGCCCCAGCATTTT.

The gene calls are TRBV7-7 and TRBJ2-5, with a weak D call TRBD1 (5 bases). Germline V gives CDR1 SSHAT, CDR2 FNYEAQ (reference sequence). The CDR3 length is 15 residues. The V end was cut by 1 base, the J end by 1 base, with 10 bases between. In nucleotides, the CDR3 is TGTGCCAGCAGCTTAGGGGGCTATCCCCAAGAGACCCAGTACTTC. As protein: CASSLGGYPQETQYF.

This chain connects TRBV6-1 to TRBJ2-7, with a tentative D call TRBD1 (6 bases). The CDR3 length is 14 residues. The ends were cut back, 2 bases at V and 5 bases at J, with 13 bases in the middle. Germline V CDR1 and CDR2: MNHNS, SASEGT. As DNA, the CDR3 is TGTGCCAGCAGTGAACAGGGACATGTCCACGAGCAGTACTTC. This encodes CASSEQGHVHEQYF.

This sequence joins TRBV19 and TRBJ2-2, with 8 bases lining up with TRBD2. The CDR3 runs to 16 residues. Germline CDR1 and CDR2: LNHDA and SQIVND (reference sequence). V shed 1 base and J 1 base; nucleotides not matched to a gene: 2. This chain's CDR3 is CASSIGGLGNTGELFF. As DNA, the CDR3 is TGTGCCAGTAGTATAGGGGGACTAGGGAACACCGGGGAGCTGTTTTTT. Full variable domain (rest looked up from reference TRBV19 and TRBJ2-2): DGGITQSPKYLFRKEGQNVTLSCEQNLNHDAMYWYRQDPGQGLRLIYYSQIVNDFQKGDIAEGYSVSREKKESFPLTVTSAQKNPTAFYLCASSIGGLGNTGELFFGEGSRLTVL.

The chain carries TRBV27 and TRBJ1-1; D unclear. The CDR3 consists of 13 residues. Trimming took 5 bases from V and 0 from J, leaving 7 bases between them. In germline, CDR1 is MNHEY, CDR2 SMNVEV (reference sequence). The CDR3 DNA reads TGTGCCAGCAGTATCGGTCTGAACACTGAAGCTTTCTTT. Protein product: CASSIGLNTEAFF.

The CDR3: CASSQGGIEAFF. CDR3 sequence (DNA): TGCGCCAGCAGCCAAGGAGGTATTGAAGCTTTCTTT. The chain uses TRBV4-1 and TRBJ1-1; D unclear. The CDR3 is 12 amino acids. The V end was cut by 1 base, the J end by 7 bases, with 7 bases between. Germline V gene data show CDR1 as MGHRA and CDR2 as YSYEKL.

The gene calls are TRBV7-6 and TRBJ2-1; a possible D gene is TRBD1 (5 bases). V lost 2 bases to trimming and J lost 6 bases, with 8 bases between them. The CDR3 has 13 amino acids. The germline V gene has CDR1 SGHVS and CDR2 FNYEAQ. CDR3: CASSLFRGNEQFF. DNA of the CDR3: TGTGCCAGCAGCTTATTTAGGGGCAATGAGCAGTTCTTC.

The genes are TRBV2 and TRBJ2-1, with 9 positions matching TRBD2. The germline V gene has CDR1 SNHLY and CDR2 FYNNEI. V lost 4 bases to trimming and J lost 10 bases; unmatched junction nucleotides: 11. The CDR3 has 15 residues. CDR3 sequence reads: CASSVVPLAGSEQFF. CDR3 sequence (DNA): TGTGCCAGCAGTGTAGTCCCCCTAGCGGGATCCGAGCAGTTCTTC.

V and J are TRBV7-9 and TRBJ2-4; D perhaps matches TRBD1 (6 bases). Germline loops: CDR1 SEHNR, CDR2 FQNEAQ (reference sequence). The germline V and J ends were trimmed by 3 bases and 8 bases, with 11 bases remaining between them. This CDR3 is 13 amino acids long. The CDR3 nucleotides are TGTGCCAGCAGCTTGGCTGGGGGCTACATTCAGTACTTC. It specifies CASSLAGGYIQYF.

The chain is built from TRBV6-1 and TRBJ1-1; D unresolved. V gave up 1 base and J gave up 11 bases, with 11 bases separating them. The CDR3 loop spans 12 amino acids. Germline V gives CDR1 MNHNS, CDR2 SASEGT. Here the CDR3 DNA reads TGTGCCAGCAGTGAAGGTCGGTCGAAGGCTTTCTTT. This sequence encodes CASSEGRSKAFF.

This clone was seen only once. The chain is built from TRBV5-1 and TRBJ2-2; TRBD2 matches at 10 bases. V lost 1 base and J lost 4; bases outside the gene matches: 4. The V gene's germline CDR1 is SGHRS and CDR2 YFSETQ. This CDR3 is 16 amino acids long. For the CDR3, the DNA is TGCGCCAGCAGCTTGACCGGGACTAGCGCCACCGGGGAGCTGTTTTTT. Translation: CASSLTGTSATGELFF.

This chain joins TRBV30 and TRBJ2-7; 10 bases map to TRBD1. Per the germline V gene, CDR1 is GTSNPN and CDR2 is SVGIG (reference sequence). CDR3 length: 14 amino acids. J lost 2 bases, V lost 8 bases, and 9 bases had no gene match. For the CDR3, the DNA is TGTGCCCAGAGGGACAGGGGTGGACCCTACGAGCAGTACTTC. Amino acid sequence: CAQRDRGGPYEQYF.

Only one count was recorded for this clone. The chain is built from TRBV10-2 and TRBJ1-1; D gene unclear. The germline V gene encodes CDR1 WSHSY and CDR2 SAAADI. CDR3 length: 14 residues. V gave up 4 bases and J gave up 1 base, with 10 bases separating them. CDR3 loop: CASSVGGANTEAFF. The CDR3 DNA reads TGCGCCAGCAGTGTGGGTGGAGCGAACACTGAAGCTTTCTTT.